This is a list of T cell receptor beta chains from one sample in a study of blood T cells in healthy people across ages. TCRdb reanalysed the 5' RACE reads using MiXCR and keeps one entry per CDR3 protein. The data contain hundreds of thousands of distinct CDR3 sequences, around 21% of them singletons. The specimen was blood. Every receptor here comes from a man between 65 and 85 years old in good health. CDR3s include the opening cysteine and the closing phenylalanine or tryptophan. D genes are given only for firm matches. Clone size appears in some rows only: once, few, many, or a class for an expanded clone.

clone size,D gene,J gene,V gene,CDR3 DNA,CDR3 protein
few,-,TRBJ2-2,TRBV4-3,TGCGCCAGCAGCCAAGACAGAGCGAACACCGGGGAGCTGTTTTTT,CASSQDRANTGELFF
few,-,TRBJ2-7,TRBV3-1,TGTGCCAGCTCCAGGACACGAAACTCCTACGAGCAGTACTTC,CASSRTRNSYEQYF
few,TRBD2,TRBJ2-5,TRBV27,TGTGCCAGCAGTTTAGGTAGCGGGAGGGTCTGGGATGAGCAGTACTTC,CASSLGSGRVWDEQYF
-,TRBD2,TRBJ2-1,TRBV20-1,TGCAGTGCCATCGAGGGATATACTAGCGGGAGTACGAATGAGCAGTTCTTC,CSAIEGYTSGSTNEQFF
-,-,TRBJ2-5,TRBV5-1,TGCACCAGCAGCCGGGACTCGGAGACCCAGTACTTC,CTSSRDSETQYF
many,-,TRBJ2-7,TRBV7-3,TGTGCCAGCAGCTTAAATGTCGGCCCCTACGAGCAGTACTTC,CASSLNVGPYEQYF
-,TRBD1,TRBJ1-1,TRBV25-1,TGTGCCAGCAGCGCCCGACAGGGACGGAACACTGAAGCTTTCTTT,CASSARQGRNTEAFF
-,-,TRBJ2-5,TRBV28,TGTGCCAGCAGTTTACCCAGTAGTCAGCAAGAGACCCAGTACTTC,CASSLPSSQQETQYF
few,-,TRBJ1-1,TRBV7-9,TGTGCCAGCAGCTTAGCGAGGGGCCGGGGGGGACCTGAAGCTTTCTTT,CASSLARGRGGPEAFF
-,-,TRBJ2-1,TRBV4-3,TGCGCCAGCGGGATTCAAGGGGGAGATGAGCAGTTCTTC,CASGIQGGDEQFF
-,-,TRBJ2-2,TRBV6-2/TRBV6-3,TGTGCCAGCAGTTTTACAGGGTGGACCGGGGAGCTGTTTTTT,CASSFTGWTGELFF
-,TRBD2,TRBJ2-2,TRBV2,TGTGCCAGCAGTGTGGGGGGGGGCACCGGGGAGCTGTTTTTT,CASSVGGGTGELFF
few,-,TRBJ2-5,TRBV20-1,TGCAGTGCGGACGACAGAAACCAAGAGACCCAGTACTTC,CSADDRNQETQYF
few,-,TRBJ2-5,TRBV25-1,TGTGCCAGCAGTGTCCCGGGAGCACAAGAGACCCAGTACTTC,CASSVPGAQETQYF
few,-,TRBJ2-7,TRBV7-9,TGTGCCAGCAGCTTACGGGACACGGGAACTTCCGAGCAGTACTTC,CASSLRDTGTSEQYF
-,-,TRBJ1-3,TRBV3-1,TGTGCCAGCAGCCAAGATGCCGGGAACTCTGGAAACACCATATATTTT,CASSQDAGNSGNTIYF
-,-,TRBJ2-5,TRBV14,TGTGCCAGCAGCCAATATGGGACTGTAGAGACCCAGTACTTC,CASSQYGTVETQYF
-,TRBD1,TRBJ1-5,TRBV4-3,TGCGCCAGCAGCCAAGATCACAGGGGGGGTCAGCCCCAGCATTTT,CASSQDHRGGQPQHF
-,-,TRBJ2-7,TRBV7-2,TGTGCCAGCAGACCCGGGCCCATCTCCTACGAGCAGTACTTC,CASRPGPISYEQYF
many,-,TRBJ2-7,TRBV5-1,TGCGCCAGCAGCACTGACAGGACCTACGAGCAGTACTTC,CASSTDRTYEQYF
-,-,TRBJ1-3,TRBV27,TGTGCCAGCAGTTTAACGCAGGGAGGAAACACCATATATTTT,CASSLTQGGNTIYF
few,TRBD2,TRBJ2-7,TRBV6-6,TGTGCCAGCACCAGGACTAGCGGAGGCTCCTACGAGCAGTACTTC,CASTRTSGGSYEQYF
few,-,TRBJ2-3,TRBV18,TGTGCCAGCTCACCACCGGCAAGCGTTAAAGATACGCAGTATTTT,CASSPPASVKDTQYF
-,-,TRBJ2-7,TRBV5-1,TGCGCCAGCAGCTTGGACAGCGTTTCCTCCTACGAGCAGTACTTC,CASSLDSVSSYEQYF
few,TRBD1,TRBJ1-2,TRBV5-5,TGTGCCAGCAGCTTAGTGGCGACAGGGTATGGCTACACCTTC,CASSLVATGYGYTF
few,-,TRBJ2-3,TRBV27,TGTGCCAGCAGTTTAGAGAGTCGGGCAGATACGCAGTATTTT,CASSLESRADTQYF
few,-,TRBJ2-5,TRBV7-2,TGTGCCAGCAGCCTCGGGACCCCGGAGACCCAGTACTTC,CASSLGTPETQYF
-,-,TRBJ2-6,TRBV7-6,TGTGCCAGCAGCCGTGTGATCTCTGGGGCCAACGTCCTGACTTTC,CASSRVISGANVLTF
few,-,TRBJ2-5,TRBV6-2/TRBV6-3,TGTGCCAGCAGTTACGGGCCGTACGATCAAGAGACCCAGTACTTC,CASSYGPYDQETQYF
-,-,TRBJ2-7,TRBV7-9,TGTGCCAGCAGCTTTGGTCAGCCAGGGGACGTTGGCTACGAGCAGTACTTC,CASSFGQPGDVGYEQYF
few,-,TRBJ2-3,TRBV9,TGTGCCAGCAGCGTTTCCGGAGGGGGCACAGATACGCAGTATTTT,CASSVSGGGTDTQYF